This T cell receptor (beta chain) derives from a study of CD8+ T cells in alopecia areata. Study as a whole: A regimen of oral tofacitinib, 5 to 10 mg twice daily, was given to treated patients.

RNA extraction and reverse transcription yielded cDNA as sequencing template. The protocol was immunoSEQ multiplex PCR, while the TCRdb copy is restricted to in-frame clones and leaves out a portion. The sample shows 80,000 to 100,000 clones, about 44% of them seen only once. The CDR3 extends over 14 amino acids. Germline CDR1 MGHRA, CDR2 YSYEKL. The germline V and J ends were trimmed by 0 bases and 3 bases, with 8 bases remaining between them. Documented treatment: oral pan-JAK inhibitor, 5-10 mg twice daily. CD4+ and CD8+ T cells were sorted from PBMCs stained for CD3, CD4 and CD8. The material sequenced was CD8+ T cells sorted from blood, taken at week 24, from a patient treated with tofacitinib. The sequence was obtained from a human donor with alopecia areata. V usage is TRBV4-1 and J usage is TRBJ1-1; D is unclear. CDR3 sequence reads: CASSQDSGYTEAFF. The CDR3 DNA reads TGCGCCAGCAGCCAAGACTCGGGCTACACTGAAGCTTTCTTT.